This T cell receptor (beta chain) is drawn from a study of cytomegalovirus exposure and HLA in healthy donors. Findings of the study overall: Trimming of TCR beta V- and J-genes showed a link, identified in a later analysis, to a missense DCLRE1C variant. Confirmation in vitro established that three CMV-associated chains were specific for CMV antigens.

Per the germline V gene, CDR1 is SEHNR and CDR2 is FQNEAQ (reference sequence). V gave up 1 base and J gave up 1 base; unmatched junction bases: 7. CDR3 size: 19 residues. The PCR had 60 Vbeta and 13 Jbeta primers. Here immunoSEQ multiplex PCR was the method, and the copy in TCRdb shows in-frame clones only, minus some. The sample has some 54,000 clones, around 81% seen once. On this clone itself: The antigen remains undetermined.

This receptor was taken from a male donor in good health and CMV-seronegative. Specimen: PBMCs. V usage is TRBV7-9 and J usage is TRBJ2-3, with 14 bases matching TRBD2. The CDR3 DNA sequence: TGTGCCAGCAGCTTAGGACTAGCGGGGGGGATTGGGGGCACAGATACGCAGTATTTT. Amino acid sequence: CASSLGLAGGIGGTDTQYF.